The present TCR beta chain was sequenced within a study of radiation and T cells in renal cell carcinoma. About this clone itself: Its antigen is still unknown.

General study results and limits: In blood, top tumor clones expanded by 2 weeks, shrinking by 4.

Indicated time point: baseline pretreatment blood. As to treatment: 15 Gy SBRT to primary tumor, nephrectomy 4 weeks later. After SBRT, blood was collected at 2 and 4 weeks, plus baseline. Assay used: immunoSEQ multiplex PCR; TCRdb lists only in-frame clones, some missing. This table has approximately 120,000 clones, about four fifths appearing once. This TCR was recovered from a woman aged 55 to 70 with renal cell carcinoma. The material sequenced was blood, taken from a patient whose treatment included radiotherapy and nephrectomy.

The CDR3 is CASSPVAVPGEQYF. The CDR3 bases are TGTGCCAGCTCACCCGTAGCGGTCCCGGGAGAGCAGTACTTC. J is TRBJ2-7 and V is TRBV18; TRBD2 is a possible D gene (6 bases). The CDR3 has 14 residues. Germline V gene lookup returns CDR1 KGHSH and CDR2 LQKENI. V shed 3 bases and J shed 7 bases, with 16 bases lying between them.